A selection of T cell receptor beta chains follows, all from one sample in a study of OX40 agonist ivuxolimab in advanced cancers. Only in-frame clones appear in the TCRdb table, and some are missing; sequencing was by immunoSEQ multiplex PCR. Of about 72,000 clones detected, just over 90% appear once; the ten largest clones hold 5% to 6.5%. Sequences were derived from CD4+ or CD8+ T cells sorted from blood, sampled in a trial of the OX40 agonist ivuxolimab. The receptor source for this set is an adult with an advanced solid tumor such as melanoma, head and neck, liver or kidney cancer. Each CDR3 is given without its conserved first and last residue. Fields, in order: CDR3 protein, V gene, J gene.

cdr3_aa: ASSLSRPGELF
v_call: TRBV27
j_call: TRBJ2-2

cdr3_aa: ASSSDNQETQY
v_call: TRBV9
j_call: TRBJ2-5

cdr3_aa: ASSLTGQGRLDGYT
v_call: TRBV27
j_call: TRBJ1-2

cdr3_aa: ASSDRTGTNTGELF
v_call: TRBV27
j_call: TRBJ2-2

cdr3_aa: ASSHRQVGDTQY
v_call: TRBV4-3
j_call: TRBJ2-3

cdr3_aa: ASSQDGEDTQY
v_call: TRBV4-1
j_call: TRBJ2-3

cdr3_aa: ASKDVTYEQY
v_call: TRBV28
j_call: TRBJ2-7

cdr3_aa: ASSPPSTSGFQETQY
v_call: TRBV9
j_call: TRBJ2-5

cdr3_aa: ASSQSQRNSPLH
v_call: TRBV2
j_call: TRBJ1-6

cdr3_aa: ASSLWSSSYEQY
v_call: TRBV7-9
j_call: TRBJ2-7

cdr3_aa: ASSLPVGRGGYT
v_call: TRBV23-1
j_call: TRBJ1-2

cdr3_aa: SVRDRDSYEQY
v_call: TRBV29-1
j_call: TRBJ2-7

cdr3_aa: ASGGEGAGTEAF
v_call: TRBV12-5
j_call: TRBJ1-1

cdr3_aa: ASSLLYNEQF
v_call: TRBV11-1
j_call: TRBJ2-1

cdr3_aa: ASSSVLRETQY
v_call: TRBV7-6
j_call: TRBJ2-5

cdr3_aa: ASTNSGGSLTYEQY
v_call: TRBV27
j_call: TRBJ2-7

cdr3_aa: SVEGQQTNNEQF
v_call: TRBV29-1
j_call: TRBJ2-1

cdr3_aa: ASSPDETGVMDEQY
v_call: TRBV7-9
j_call: TRBJ2-7

cdr3_aa: ASSPGRVGNTGELF
v_call: TRBV9
j_call: TRBJ2-2

cdr3_aa: ASSLAFQGGQSYQETQY
v_call: TRBV13
j_call: TRBJ2-5

cdr3_aa: ASSLRPWDTEAF
v_call: TRBV6-5
j_call: TRBJ1-1

cdr3_aa: ASTFRDQNTEAF
v_call: TRBV5-1
j_call: TRBJ1-1

cdr3_aa: ASSLRPPGNQPQH
v_call: TRBV27
j_call: TRBJ1-5

cdr3_aa: AWSAGQSGEKLF
v_call: TRBV30
j_call: TRBJ1-4

cdr3_aa: ASNRQDGYNEQF
v_call: TRBV11-2
j_call: TRBJ2-1

cdr3_aa: ASSGAIPKAYNEQF
v_call: TRBV10-1
j_call: TRBJ2-1

cdr3_aa: ASSFGTGGRNEQF
v_call: TRBV5-4
j_call: TRBJ2-1

cdr3_aa: ASSYGGTTEAF
v_call: TRBV6-6
j_call: TRBJ1-1

cdr3_aa: ASSSGTIDEQY
v_call: TRBV6-1
j_call: TRBJ2-7

cdr3_aa: ASSISHNEQF
v_call: TRBV19
j_call: TRBJ2-1